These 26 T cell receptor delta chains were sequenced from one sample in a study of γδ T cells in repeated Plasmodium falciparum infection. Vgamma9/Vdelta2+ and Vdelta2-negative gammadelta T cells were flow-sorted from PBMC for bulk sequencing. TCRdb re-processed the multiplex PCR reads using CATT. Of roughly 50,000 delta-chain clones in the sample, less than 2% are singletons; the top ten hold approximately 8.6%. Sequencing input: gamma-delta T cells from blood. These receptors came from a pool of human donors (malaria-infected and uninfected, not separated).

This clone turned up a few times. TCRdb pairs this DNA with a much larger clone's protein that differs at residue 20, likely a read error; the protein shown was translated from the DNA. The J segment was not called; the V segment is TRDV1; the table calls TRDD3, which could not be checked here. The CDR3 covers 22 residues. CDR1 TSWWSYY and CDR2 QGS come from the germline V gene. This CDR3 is CALGDYHRPTYDWTGATDKPIF. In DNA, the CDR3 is TGTGCTCTTGGGGACTACCACCGCCCTACGTACGATTGGACGGGCGCCACCGATAAACCCATCTTT.

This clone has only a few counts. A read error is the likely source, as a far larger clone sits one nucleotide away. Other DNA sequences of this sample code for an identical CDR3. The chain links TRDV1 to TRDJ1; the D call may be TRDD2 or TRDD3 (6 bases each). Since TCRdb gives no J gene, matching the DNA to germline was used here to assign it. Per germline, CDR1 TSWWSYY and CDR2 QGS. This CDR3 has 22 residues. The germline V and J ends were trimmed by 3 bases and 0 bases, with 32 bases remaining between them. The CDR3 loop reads CALGEPRPSISYWESYTDKLIF. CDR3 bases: TGTGCTCTTGGGGAGCCTCGGCCTTCCATATCTTACTGGGAGTCCTACACCGATAAACTCATCTTT.

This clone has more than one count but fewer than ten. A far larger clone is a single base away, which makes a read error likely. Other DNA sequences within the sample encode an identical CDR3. As DNA, the CDR3 is TGTGCCCTTGGGGAACGGGGCGATAGCCCTCGCCGACGTTTCACCGATAAACTCATCTTT. Its protein is CALGERGDSPRRRFTDKLIF. The rearrangement links TRDV1 to TRDJ1; D perhaps matches TRDD3 (5 bases). No J gene was available from TCRdb, and it was assigned here by a germline match of the DNA. Germline-derived CDR1 and CDR2 are TSWWSYY and QGS. The CDR3 runs to 20 residues.

The CDR3 coding sequence is TGTGCTCTTGGAGGCACGTACTGGGGGGAGGCCGATAAACTCATCTTT. Translation: CALGGTYWGEADKLIF. This chain links TRDV1 with TRDJ1; 8 bases are shared with TRDD3. The CDR3 contains 16 residues. The germline gives CDR1 TSWWSYY, CDR2 QGS. J gave up 3 bases and V 6 bases, and 12 bases lay outside the gene matches.

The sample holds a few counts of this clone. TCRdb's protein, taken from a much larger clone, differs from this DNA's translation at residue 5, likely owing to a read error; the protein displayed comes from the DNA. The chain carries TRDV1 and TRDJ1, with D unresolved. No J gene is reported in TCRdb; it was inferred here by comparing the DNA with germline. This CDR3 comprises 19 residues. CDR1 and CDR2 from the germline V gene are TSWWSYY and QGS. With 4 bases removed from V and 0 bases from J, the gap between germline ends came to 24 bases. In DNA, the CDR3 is TGTGCTCTTGGGGGACTAAGACCAGCCCGACCCTTGTACACCGATAAACTCATCTTT. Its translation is CALGGLRPARPLYTDKLIF.

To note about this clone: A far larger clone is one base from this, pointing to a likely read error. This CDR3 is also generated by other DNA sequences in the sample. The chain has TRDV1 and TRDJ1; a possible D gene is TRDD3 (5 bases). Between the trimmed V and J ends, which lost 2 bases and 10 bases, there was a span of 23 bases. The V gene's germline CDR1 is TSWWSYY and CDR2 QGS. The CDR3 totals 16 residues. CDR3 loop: CALGELALLGDTRLIF. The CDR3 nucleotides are TGTGCTCTTGGGGAATTGGCCTTGCTGGGTGATACAAGACTCATCTTT.

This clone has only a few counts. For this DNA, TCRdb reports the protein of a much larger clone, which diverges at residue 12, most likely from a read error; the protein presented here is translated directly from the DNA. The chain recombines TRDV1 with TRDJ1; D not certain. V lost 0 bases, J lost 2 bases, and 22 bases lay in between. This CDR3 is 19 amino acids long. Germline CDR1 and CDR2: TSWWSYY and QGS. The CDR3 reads CALGELESSRSLITDKLIF. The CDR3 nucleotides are TGTGCTCTTGGGGAACTAGAGTCGTCCCGGTCCCTTATTACCGATAAACTCATCTTT.

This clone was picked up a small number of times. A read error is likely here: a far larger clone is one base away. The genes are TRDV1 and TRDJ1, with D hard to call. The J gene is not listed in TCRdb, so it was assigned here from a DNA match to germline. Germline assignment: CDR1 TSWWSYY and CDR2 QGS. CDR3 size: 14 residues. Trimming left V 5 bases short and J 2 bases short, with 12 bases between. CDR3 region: CALGRNIRTDKLIF. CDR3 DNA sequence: TGTGCTCTTGGGAGGAACATCAGAACCGATAAACTCATCTTT.

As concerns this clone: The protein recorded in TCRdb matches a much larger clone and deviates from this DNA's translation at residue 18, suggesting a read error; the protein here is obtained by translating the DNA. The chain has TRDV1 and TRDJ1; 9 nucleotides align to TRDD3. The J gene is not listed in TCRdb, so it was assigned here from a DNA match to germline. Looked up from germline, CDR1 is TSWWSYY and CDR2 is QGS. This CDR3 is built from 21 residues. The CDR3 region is CALGENLLFPLRGYVADRLIF. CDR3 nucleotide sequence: TGTGCTCTTGGGGAAAACCTCCTTTTTCCCCTTAGGGGATACGTGGCCGATAGACTCATCTTT.

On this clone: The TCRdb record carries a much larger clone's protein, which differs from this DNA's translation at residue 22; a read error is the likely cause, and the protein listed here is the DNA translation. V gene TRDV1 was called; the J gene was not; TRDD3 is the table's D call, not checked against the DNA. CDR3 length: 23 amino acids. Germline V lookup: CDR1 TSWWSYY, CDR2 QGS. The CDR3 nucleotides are TGTGCTCTTGGGGAAGGGGACCCCGAGTACTGGGGGATACGATCGGTGGACACCGATAAACTCACCTTT. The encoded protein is CALGEGDPEYWGIRSVDTDKLTF.

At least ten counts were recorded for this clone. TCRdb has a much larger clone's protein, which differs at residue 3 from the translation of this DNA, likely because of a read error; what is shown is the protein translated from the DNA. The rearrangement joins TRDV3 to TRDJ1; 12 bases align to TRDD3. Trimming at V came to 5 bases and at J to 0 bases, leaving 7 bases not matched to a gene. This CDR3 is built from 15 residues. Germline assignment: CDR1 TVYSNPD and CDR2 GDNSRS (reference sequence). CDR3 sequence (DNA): TGTGCCCCCTGGGGGATACGAACTAACACCGATAAACTCATCTTT. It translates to CAPWGIRTNTDKLIF.

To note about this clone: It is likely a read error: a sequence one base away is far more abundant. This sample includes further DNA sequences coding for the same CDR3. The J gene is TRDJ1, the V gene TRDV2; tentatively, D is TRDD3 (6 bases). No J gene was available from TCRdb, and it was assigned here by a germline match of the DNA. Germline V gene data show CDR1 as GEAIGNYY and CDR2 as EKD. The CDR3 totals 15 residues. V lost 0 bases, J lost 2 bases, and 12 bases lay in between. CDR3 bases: TGTGCCTGTGACACCCTGGGGCTGAAAACCGATAAACTCATCTTT. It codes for CACDTLGLKTDKLIF.

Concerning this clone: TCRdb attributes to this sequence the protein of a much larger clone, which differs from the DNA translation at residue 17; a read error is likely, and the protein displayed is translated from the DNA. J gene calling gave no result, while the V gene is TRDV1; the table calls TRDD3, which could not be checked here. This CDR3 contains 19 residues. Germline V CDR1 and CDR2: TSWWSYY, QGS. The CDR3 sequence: CALGDAIQAGPIPYDKPIF. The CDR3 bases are TGTGCTCTTGGGGACGCTATCCAAGCTGGGCCGATTCCGTACGATAAACCCATCTTT.

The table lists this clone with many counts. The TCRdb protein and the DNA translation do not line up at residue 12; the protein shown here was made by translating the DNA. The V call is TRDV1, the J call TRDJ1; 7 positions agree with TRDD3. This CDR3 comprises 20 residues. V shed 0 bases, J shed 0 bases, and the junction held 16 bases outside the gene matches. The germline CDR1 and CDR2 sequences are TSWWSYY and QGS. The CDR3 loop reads CALGELDAAGYSFYTDKLIF. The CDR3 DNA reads TGTGCTCTTGGGGAACTAGATGCTGCGGGATACTCGTTCTACACCGATAAACTCATCTTT.

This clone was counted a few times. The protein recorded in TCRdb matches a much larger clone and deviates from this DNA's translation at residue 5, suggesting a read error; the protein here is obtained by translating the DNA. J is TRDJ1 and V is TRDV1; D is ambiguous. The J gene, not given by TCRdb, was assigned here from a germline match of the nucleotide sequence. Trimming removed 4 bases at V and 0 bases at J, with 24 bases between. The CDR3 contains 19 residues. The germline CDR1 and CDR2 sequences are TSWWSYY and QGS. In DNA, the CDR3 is TGTGCTCTTGGGGTACTAAGACCAGCCCGACCCTTGTACACCGATAAACTCATCTTT. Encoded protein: CALGVLRPARPLYTDKLIF.

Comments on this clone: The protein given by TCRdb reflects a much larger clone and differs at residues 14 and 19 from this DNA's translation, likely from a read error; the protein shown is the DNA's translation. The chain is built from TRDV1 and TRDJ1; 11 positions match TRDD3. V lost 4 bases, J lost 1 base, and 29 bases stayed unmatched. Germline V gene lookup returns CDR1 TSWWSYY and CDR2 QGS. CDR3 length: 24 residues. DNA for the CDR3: TGTGCTCTTGGGGCTACCCAATTCCTACCGGTCCTTTATGCTGGGGGATACCTCACCGATAAACTCATCTTT. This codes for CALGATQFLPVLYAGGYLTDKLIF.

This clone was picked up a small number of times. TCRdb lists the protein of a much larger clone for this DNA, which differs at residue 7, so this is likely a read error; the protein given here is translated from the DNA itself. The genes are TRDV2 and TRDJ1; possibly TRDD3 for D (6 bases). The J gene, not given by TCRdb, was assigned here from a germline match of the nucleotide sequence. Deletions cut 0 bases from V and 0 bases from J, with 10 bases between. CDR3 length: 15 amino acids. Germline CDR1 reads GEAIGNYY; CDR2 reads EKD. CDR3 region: CACDTVRGYTDKLIF. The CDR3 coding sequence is TGTGCCTGTGACACCGTAAGGGGATACACCGATAAACTCATCTTT.

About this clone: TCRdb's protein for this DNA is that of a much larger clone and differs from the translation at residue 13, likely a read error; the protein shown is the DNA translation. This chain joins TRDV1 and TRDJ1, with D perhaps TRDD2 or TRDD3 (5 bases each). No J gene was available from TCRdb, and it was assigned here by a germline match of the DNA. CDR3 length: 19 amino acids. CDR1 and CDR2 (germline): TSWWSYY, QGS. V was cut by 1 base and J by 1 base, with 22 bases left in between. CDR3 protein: CALGERFLATGTRTDKLIF. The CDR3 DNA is TGTGCTCTTGGGGAACGGTTCCTGGCGACGGGGACCCGCACCGATAAACTCATCTTT.

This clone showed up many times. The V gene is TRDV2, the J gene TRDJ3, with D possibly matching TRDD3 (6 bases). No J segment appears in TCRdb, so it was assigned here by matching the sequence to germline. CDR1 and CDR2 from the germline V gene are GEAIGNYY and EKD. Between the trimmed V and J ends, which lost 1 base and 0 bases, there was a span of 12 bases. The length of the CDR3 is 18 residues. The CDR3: CACDTGDPHSWDTRQMFF. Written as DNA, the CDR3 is TGTGCCTGTGACACAGGGGATCCCCACTCCTGGGACACCCGACAGATGTTTTTC.

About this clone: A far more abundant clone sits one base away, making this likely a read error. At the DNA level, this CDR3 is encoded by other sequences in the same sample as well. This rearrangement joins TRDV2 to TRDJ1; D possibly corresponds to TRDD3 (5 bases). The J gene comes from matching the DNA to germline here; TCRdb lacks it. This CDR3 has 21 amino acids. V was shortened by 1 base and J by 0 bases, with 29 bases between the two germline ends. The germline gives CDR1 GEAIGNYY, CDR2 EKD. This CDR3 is CACDTYREEEDIRGYTDKLIF. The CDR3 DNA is TGTGCCTGTGACACATATCGGGAGGAAGAGGATATCCGGGGGTACACCGATAAACTCATCTTT.

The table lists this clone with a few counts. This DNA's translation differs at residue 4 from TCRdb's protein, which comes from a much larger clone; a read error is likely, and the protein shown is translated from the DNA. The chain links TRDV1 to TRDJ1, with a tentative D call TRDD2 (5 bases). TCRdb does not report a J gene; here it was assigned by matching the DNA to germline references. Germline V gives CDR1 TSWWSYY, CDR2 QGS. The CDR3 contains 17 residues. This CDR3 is CALREGFLQTYTDKLIF. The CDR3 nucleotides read TGTGCTCTTAGGGAAGGTTTCCTCCAGACCTACACCGATAAACTCATCTTT.

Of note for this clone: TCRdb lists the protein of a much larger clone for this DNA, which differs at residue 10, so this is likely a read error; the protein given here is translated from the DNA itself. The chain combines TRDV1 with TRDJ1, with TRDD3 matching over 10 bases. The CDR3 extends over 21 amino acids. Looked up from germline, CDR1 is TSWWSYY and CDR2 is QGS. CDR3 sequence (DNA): TGTGCTCTTGGGGAAATTGGACTAAGTGCCCTTACTGGGGGATGTTCCGACAAACTCATCTTT. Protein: CALGEIGLSALTGGCSDKLIF.

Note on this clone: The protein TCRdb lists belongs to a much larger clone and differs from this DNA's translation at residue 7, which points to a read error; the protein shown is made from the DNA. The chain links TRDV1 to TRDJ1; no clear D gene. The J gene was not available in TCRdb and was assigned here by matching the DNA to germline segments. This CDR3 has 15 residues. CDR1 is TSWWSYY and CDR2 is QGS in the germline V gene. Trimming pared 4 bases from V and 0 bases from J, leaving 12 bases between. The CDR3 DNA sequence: TGTGCTCTTGGGGCCCCGGCCCCGTACACCGATAAACTCATCTTT. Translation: CALGAPAPYTDKLIF.

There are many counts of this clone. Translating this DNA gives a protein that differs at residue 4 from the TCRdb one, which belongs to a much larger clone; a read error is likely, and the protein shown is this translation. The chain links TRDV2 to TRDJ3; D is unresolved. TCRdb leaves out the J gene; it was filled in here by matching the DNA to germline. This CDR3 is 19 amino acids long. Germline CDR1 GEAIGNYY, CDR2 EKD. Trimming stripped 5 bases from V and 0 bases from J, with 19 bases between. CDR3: CACGAVRTLSSWDTRQMFF. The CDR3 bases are TGTGCCTGTGGCGCCGTGCGGACTTTAAGCTCCTGGGACACCCGACAGATGTTTTTC.

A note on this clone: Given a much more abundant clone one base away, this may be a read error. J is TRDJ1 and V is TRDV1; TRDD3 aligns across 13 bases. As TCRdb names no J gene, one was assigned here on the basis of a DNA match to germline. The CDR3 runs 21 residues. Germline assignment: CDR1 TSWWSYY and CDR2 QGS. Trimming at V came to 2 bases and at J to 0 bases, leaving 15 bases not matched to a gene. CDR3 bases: TGTGCTCTTGGGGAAACTCTGTCGAACTGGGGGATACGGGAGTACACCGATAAACTCATCTTT. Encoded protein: CALGETLSNWGIREYTDKLIF.

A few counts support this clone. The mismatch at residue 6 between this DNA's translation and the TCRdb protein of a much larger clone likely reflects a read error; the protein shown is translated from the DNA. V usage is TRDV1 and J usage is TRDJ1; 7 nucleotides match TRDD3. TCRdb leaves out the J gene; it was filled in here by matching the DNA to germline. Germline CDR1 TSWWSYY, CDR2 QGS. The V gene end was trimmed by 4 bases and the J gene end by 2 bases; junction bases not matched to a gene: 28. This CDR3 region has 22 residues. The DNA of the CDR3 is TGTGCTCTTGGGGTGGCGGTCGATACCCCGCGGTTATACTGGGGTTATACCGATAAACTCATCTTT. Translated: CALGVAVDTPRLYWGYTDKLIF.